The clone carrying this TCR beta chain was seen at least ten times. V dropped 7 bases and J dropped 3 bases, with 15 bases sitting between them. CDR1 MNHEY and CDR2 SVGAGI come from the germline V gene. The CDR3 contains 14 residues. Preparation of the TCRbeta library used unique molecular identifiers. MiXCR, run by TCRdb on the PCR reads, gives a single entry per CDR3 protein. The repertoire has 170,000 or so distinct CDR3 sequences, approximately 7% of them found once; the top ten carry over 2.5%. These data originate in a study of T-cell reconstitution after alpha-beta-depleted transplantation in children.

J is TRBJ1-1 and V is TRBV6-5; TRBD1 is a possible D gene (5 bases). This clonotype was sampled from a human donor who donated a stem cell graft to a child with Wiskott-Aldrich syndrome. The specimen was PBMCs from the stem cell graft donor, collected from the stem cell graft. The CDR3 bases are TGTGCCAGCAAAAAGGGGACGACGTACACTGAAGCTTTCTTT. Translating gives CASKKGTTYTEAFF.